This T cell receptor (beta chain) was captured in a study of blood T cell repertoires in COVID-19. Across the whole study: Material from acute and convalescent COVID-19 was sourced from the United States, Italy and Spain.

As handled by the study authors: Reference gene primer amplification gave nucleated cell count estimates. Only in-frame clones appear in the TCRdb table, and some are missing; sequencing was by immunoSEQ multiplex PCR. V and J calls and clone size are given by that table; D and trimming were obtained from the DNA. Among 250,000 to 300,000 clones listed, 75% to 90% were seen once. CDR3 length equals 16 residues. V shed 0 bases and J shed 6 bases, with 18 bases lying between them. Germline V gives CDR1 LNHNV, CDR2 YYDKDF (reference sequence). The sample was peripheral blood. This receptor was obtained from a woman in her 40s who had recovered from COVID-19. The chain couples TRBV15 to TRBJ2-7; D is uncertain. CDR3 sequence reads: CATSREWASMKSEQYF. CDR3 DNA: TGTGCCACCAGCAGAGAGTGGGCCTCGATGAAGAGCGAGCAGTACTTC.